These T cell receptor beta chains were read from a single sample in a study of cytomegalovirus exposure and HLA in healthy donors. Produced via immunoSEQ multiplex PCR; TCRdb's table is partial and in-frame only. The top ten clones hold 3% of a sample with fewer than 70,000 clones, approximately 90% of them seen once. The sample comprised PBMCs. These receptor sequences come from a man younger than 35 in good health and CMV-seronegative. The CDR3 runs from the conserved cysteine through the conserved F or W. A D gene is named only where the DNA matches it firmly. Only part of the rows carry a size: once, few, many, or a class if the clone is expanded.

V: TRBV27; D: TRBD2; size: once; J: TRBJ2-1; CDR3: CASSLGLAGDTEQFF; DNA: TGTGCCAGCAGTTTAGGACTAGCGGGAGACACTGAGCAGTTCTTC
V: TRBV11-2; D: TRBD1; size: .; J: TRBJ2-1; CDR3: CASSLLQGAIMLNEQFF; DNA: TGTGCCAGCAGCTTATTGCAGGGGGCGATTATGTTGAATGAGCAGTTCTTC
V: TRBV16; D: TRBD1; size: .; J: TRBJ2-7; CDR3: CASSHPGQPYEQYF; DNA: TGTGCCAGCAGCCACCCGGGACAGCCCTACGAGCAGTACTTC
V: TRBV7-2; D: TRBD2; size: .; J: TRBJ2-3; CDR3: CASSLVREGGADTQYF; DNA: TGTGCCAGCAGCTTAGTACGGGAGGGCGGAGCAGATACGCAGTATTTT
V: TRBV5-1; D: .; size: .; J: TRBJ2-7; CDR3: CASSSGTGSYEQYF; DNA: TGCGCCAGCAGCTCTGGGACTGGCTCCTACGAGCAGTACTTC
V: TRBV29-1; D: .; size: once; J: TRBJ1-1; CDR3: CSAPRRGPNTEAFF; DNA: TGCAGCGCCCCACGGCGGGGACCTAACACTGAAGCTTTCTTT
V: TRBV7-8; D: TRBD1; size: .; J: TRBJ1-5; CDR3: CASSNRGLGNQPQHF; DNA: TGTGCCAGCAGTAACAGGGGGTTGGGCAATCAGCCCCAGCATTTT
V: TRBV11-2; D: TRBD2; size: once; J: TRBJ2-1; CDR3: CASTDGLAGGYEQFF; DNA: TGTGCCAGCACCGACGGACTAGCGGGAGGTTATGAGCAGTTCTTC
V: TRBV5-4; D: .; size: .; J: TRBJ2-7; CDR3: CASSLQLPGVTYEQYF; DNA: TGTGCCAGCAGCTTACAACTCCCAGGGGTAACCTACGAGCAGTACTTC
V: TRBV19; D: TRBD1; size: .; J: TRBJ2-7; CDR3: CASSMGQNYEQYF; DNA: TGTGCCAGTAGTATGGGACAGAACTACGAGCAGTACTTC
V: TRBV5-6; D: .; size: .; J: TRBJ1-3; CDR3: CASSLGDTPGNTIYF; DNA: TGTGCCAGCAGCTTGGGGGACACACCTGGAAACACCATATATTTT
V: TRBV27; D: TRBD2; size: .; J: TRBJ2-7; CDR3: CASSLSSNRGLAGEQYF; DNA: TGTGCCAGCAGTTTATCTAGTAACAGGGGACTAGCGGGCGAGCAGTACTTC
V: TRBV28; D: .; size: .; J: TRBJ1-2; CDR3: CACRGNYGYTF; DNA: TGTGCCTGTCGGGGAAACTATGGCTACACCTTC
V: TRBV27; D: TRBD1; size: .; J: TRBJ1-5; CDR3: CASSPLRDRGGNQPQHF; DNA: TGTGCCAGCAGTCCACTACGAGACAGGGGAGGCAATCAGCCCCAGCATTTT
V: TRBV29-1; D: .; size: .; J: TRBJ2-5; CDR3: CSVEAQFQETQYF; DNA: TGCAGCGTTGAAGCTCAGTTTCAAGAGACCCAGTACTTC
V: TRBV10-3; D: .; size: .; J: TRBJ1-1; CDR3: CASQGGTEAFF; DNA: TGTGCCTCTCAGGGAGGCACTGAAGCTTTCTTT
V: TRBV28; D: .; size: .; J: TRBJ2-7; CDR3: CASSSLTRRHPRQYF; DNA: TGTGCCAGCAGTTCCTTGACTAGACGCCACCCCCGGCAGTACTTC
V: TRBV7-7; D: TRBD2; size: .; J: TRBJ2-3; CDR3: CATAGGFTDTQYF; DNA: TGTGCTACGGCGGGAGGGTTCACAGATACGCAGTATTTT
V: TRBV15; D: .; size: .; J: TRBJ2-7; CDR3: CATGEGTGRIEQYF; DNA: TGTGCCACCGGGGAGGGGACAGGACGCATAGAGCAGTACTTC
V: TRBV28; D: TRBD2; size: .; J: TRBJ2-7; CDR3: CASSFGREWEQYF; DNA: TGTGCCAGCAGTTTCGGGCGGGAGTGGGAGCAGTACTTC
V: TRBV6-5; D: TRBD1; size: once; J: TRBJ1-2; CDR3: CASRQGVDGYTF; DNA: TGTGCCAGCAGACAGGGGGTCGATGGCTACACCTTC
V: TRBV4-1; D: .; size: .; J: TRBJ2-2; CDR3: CASSQAEGGARSGELFF; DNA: TGCGCCAGCAGCCAGGCAGAAGGGGGGGCGCGGTCCGGGGAGCTGTTTTTT
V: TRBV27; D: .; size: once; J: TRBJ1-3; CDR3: CASSSEPTVSGNTIYF; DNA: TGTGCCAGCAGTTCGGAACCGACAGTCTCTGGAAACACCATATATTTT
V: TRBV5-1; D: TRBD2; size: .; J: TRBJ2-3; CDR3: CASSLLAGPTDTQYF; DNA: TGCGCCAGCAGCTTACTAGCGGGCCCCACAGATACGCAGTATTTT
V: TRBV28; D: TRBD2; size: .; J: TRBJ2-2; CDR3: CASSILAPNTGELFF; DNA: TGTGCCAGCAGTATACTAGCGCCGAACACCGGGGAGCTGTTTTTT
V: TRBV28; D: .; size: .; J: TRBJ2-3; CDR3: CASGVSWGGFSADTQYF; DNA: TGTGCCAGCGGTGTGTCCTGGGGAGGTTTCTCCGCAGATACGCAGTATTTT
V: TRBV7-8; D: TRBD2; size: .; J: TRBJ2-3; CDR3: CASSRGLAVLDTQYF; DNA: TGTGCCAGCAGCCGCGGACTAGCGGTGTTAGATACGCAGTATTTT
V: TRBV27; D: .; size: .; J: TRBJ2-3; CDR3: CASSLQLGTDTQYF; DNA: TGTGCCAGCAGTTTGCAACTAGGCACAGATACGCAGTATTTT
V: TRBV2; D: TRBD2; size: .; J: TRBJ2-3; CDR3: CASSAPRAGGYTDTQYF; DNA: TGTGCCAGCAGTGCCCCTAGGGCGGGAGGCTACACAGATACGCAGTATTTT
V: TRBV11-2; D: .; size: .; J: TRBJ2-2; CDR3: CASSLVIGQTNTGELFF; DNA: TGTGCCAGCAGCTTAGTAATAGGACAGACGAACACCGGGGAGCTGTTTTTT
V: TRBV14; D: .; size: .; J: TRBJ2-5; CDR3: CASSQGTAETQYF; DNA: TGTGCCAGCAGCCAAGGAACAGCAGAGACCCAGTACTTC
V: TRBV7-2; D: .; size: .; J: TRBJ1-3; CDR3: CASSLEGGAGTIYF; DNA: TGTGCCAGCAGCTTAGAGGGAGGGGCCGGGACCATATATTTT
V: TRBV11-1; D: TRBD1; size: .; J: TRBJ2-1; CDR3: CASKPPAGQDYNEQFF; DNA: TGTGCCAGCAAACCCCCGGCCGGACAGGACTACAATGAGCAGTTCTTC
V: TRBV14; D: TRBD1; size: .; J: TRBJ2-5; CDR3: CASSHVTGASTETQYF; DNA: TGTGCCAGCAGCCATGTGACAGGGGCTTCAACAGAGACCCAGTACTTC
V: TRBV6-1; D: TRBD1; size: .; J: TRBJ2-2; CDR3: CASSQGQGVGELFF; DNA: TGTGCCAGCAGCCAGGGACAGGGAGTCGGGGAGCTGTTTTTT
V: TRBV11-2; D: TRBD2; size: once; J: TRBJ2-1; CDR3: CASSLPPSSGRGYEQFF; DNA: TGTGCCAGCAGCTTACCCCCCTCTAGCGGGAGAGGGTATGAGCAGTTCTTC
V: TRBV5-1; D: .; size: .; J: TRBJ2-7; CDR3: CASRQEYEQYF; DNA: TGCGCCAGCAGACAGGAATACGAGCAGTACTTC
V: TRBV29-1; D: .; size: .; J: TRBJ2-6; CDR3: CSVRISGANVLTF; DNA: TGCAGCGTGCGGATCTCTGGGGCCAACGTCCTGACTTTC
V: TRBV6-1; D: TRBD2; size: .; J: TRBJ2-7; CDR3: CASSDEAYGTGGFYEQYF; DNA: TGTGCCAGCAGTGACGAGGCCTACGGAACGGGAGGGTTCTACGAGCAGTACTTC
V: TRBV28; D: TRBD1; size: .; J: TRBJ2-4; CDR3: CASSFTPGQGIAKNIQYF; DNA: TGTGCCAGCAGTTTTACTCCGGGACAGGGGATAGCCAAAAACATTCAGTACTTC
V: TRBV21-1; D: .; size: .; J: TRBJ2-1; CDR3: CASSKFHRGYNEQFF; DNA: TGTGCCAGCAGCAAATTCCACAGGGGGTACAATGAGCAGTTCTTC
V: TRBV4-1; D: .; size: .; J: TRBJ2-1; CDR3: CASSQGGTLTNNEQFF; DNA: TGCGCCAGCAGCCAAGGAGGGACTTTAACGAACAATGAGCAGTTCTTC
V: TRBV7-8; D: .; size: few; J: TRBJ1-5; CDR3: CASSPGMGFGNQPQHF; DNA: TGTGCCAGCAGCCCAGGGATGGGTTTCGGCAATCAGCCCCAGCATTTT
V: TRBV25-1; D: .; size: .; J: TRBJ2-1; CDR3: CASRTGANDEQFF; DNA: TGTGCCAGCAGGACTGGGGCAAACGATGAGCAGTTCTTC